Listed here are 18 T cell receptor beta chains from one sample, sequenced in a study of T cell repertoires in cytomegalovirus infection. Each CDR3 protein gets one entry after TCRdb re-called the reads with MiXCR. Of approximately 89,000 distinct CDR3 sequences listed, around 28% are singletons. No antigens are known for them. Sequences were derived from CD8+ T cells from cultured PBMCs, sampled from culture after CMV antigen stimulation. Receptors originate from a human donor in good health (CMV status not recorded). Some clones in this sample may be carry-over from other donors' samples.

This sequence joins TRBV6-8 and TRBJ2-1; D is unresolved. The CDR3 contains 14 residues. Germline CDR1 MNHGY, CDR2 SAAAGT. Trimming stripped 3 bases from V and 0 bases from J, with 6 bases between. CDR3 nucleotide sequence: TGTGCCAGCAGTTATTCAAACTCCTACAATGAGCAGTTCTTC. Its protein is CASSYSNSYNEQFF.

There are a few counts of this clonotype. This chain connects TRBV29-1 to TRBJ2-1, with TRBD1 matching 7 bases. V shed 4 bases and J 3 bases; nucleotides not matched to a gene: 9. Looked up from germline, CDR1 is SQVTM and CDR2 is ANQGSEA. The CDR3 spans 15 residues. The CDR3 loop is CSVGLGTAVYNEQFF. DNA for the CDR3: TGCAGCGTTGGCCTCGGGACAGCAGTCTACAATGAGCAGTTCTTC.

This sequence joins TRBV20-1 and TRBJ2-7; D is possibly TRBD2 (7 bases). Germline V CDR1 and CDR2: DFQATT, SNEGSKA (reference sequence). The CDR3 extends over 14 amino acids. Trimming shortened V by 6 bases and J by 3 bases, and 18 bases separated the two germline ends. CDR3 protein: CSAGEGGKHYEQYF. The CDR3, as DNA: TGCAGTGCAGGGGAGGGGGGGAAACACTACGAGCAGTACTTC.

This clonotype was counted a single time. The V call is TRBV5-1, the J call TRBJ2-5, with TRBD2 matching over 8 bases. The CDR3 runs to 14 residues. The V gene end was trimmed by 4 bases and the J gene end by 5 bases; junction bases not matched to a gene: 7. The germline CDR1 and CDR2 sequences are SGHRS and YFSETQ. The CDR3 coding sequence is TGCGCCAGCAGCATTAGCGGGGTGGGGGAGACCCAGTACTTC. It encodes CASSISGVGETQYF.

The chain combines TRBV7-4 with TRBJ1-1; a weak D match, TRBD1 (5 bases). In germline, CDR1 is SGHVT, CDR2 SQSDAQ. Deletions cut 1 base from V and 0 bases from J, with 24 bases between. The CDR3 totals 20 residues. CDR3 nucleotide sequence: TGTGCCAGCAGCTTAGTGGCCCTTGACAGTCTGCTAAGAATGAACACTGAAGCTTTCTTT. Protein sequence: CASSLVALDSLLRMNTEAFF.

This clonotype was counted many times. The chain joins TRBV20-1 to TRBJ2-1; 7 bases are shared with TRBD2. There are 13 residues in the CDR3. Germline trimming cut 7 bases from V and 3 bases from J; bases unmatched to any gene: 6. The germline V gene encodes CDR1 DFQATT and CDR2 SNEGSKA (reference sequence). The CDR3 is CSGLAGDYNEQFF. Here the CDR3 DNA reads TGCAGTGGCCTGGCGGGGGACTACAATGAGCAGTTCTTC.

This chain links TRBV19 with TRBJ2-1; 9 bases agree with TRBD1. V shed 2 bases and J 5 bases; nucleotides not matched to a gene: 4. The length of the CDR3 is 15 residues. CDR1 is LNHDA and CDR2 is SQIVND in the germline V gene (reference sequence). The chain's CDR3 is CASSIWGQGDNEQFF. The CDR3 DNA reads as TGTGCCAGTAGTATATGGGGACAGGGCGACAATGAGCAGTTCTTC.

The CDR3 region is CASSQERGDTGELFF. The CDR3 DNA follows: TGTGCCAGCAGCCAAGAAAGGGGCGACACCGGGGAGCTGTTTTTT. This chain connects TRBV4-2 to TRBJ2-2, with D possibly TRBD1 on 5 matching bases. Looked up from germline, CDR1 is LGHNA and CDR2 is YNFKEQ. This CDR3 spans 15 amino acids. Deletions cut 0 bases from V and 3 bases from J, with 8 bases between.

CDR3 nucleotides: TGTGCCAGCAGCTCCCCCCCCCCGGGGTCGGAAGAGACCCAGTACTTC. Residues: CASSSPPPGSEETQYF. The V and J genes are TRBV7-9 and TRBJ2-5, with a possible D match to TRBD2 (5 bases). V was pared by 4 bases and J by 3 bases, with 18 bases between. Per germline, CDR1 SEHNR and CDR2 FQNEAQ (reference sequence). The CDR3 totals 16 residues.

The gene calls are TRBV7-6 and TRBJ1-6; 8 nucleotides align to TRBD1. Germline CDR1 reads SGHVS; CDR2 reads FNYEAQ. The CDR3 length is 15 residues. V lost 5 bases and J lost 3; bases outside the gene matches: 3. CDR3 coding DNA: TGTGCCAGCAGCCACGGGACAGGCTATAATTCACCCCTCCACTTT. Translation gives CASSHGTGYNSPLHF.

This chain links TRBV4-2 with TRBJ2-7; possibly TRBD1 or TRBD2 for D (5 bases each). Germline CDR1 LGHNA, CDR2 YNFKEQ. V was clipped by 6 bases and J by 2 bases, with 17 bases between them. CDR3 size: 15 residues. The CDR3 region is CASRGTPGTTYEQYF. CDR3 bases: TGTGCCAGCAGAGGGACCCCAGGGACCACCTACGAGCAGTACTTC.

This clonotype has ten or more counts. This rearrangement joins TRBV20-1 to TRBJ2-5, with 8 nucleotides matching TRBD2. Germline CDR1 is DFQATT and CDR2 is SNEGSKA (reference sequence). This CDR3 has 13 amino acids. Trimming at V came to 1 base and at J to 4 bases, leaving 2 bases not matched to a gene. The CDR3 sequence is CSARGLAGETQYF. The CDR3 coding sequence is TGCAGTGCTAGAGGGCTAGCGGGAGAGACCCAGTACTTC.

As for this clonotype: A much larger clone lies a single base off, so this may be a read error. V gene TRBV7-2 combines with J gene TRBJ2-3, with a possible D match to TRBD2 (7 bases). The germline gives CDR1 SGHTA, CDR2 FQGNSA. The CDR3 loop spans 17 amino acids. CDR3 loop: CASSLVVGGGDTDTLYF. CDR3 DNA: TGTGCCAGCAGCTTAGTGGTAGGGGGGGGGGACACAGATACGCTGTATTTT.

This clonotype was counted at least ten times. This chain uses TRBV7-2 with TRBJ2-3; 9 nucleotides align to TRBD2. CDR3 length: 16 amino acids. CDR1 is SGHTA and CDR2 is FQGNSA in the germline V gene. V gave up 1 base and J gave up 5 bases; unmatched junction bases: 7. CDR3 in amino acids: CASSLDLAGLLDTQYF. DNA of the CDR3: TGTGCCAGCAGCTTAGATCTAGCGGGGTTGTTAGATACGCAGTATTTT.

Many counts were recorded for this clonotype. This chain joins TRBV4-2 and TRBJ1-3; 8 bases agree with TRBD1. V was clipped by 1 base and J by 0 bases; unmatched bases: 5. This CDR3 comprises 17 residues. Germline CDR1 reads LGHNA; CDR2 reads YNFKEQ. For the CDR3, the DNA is TGTGCCAGCAGCCAAGCCCTGGGACAGGACTCTGGAAACACCATATATTTT. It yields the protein CASSQALGQDSGNTIYF.

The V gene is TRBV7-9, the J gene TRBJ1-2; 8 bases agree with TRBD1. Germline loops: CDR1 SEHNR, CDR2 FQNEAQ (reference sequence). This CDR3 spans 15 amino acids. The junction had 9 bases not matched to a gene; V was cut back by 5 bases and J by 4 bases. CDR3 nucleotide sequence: TGTGCCAGCAGCCGAGCGGACAGGGAAATCTATGGCTACACCTTC. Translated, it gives CASSRADREIYGYTF.

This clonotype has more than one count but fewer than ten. CDR3 region: CASSSNRGRDEAFF. CDR3 bases: TGTGCCAGCAGCTCGAACAGGGGGCGGGATGAAGCTTTCTTT. The genes are TRBV7-8 and TRBJ1-1; TRBD1 aligns across 9 bases. J was trimmed by 7 bases and V by 4 bases; bases with no gene match: 7. This CDR3 has 14 amino acids. Looked up from germline, CDR1 is SGHVS and CDR2 is FQNEAQ. Filled out from reference TRBV7-8 and TRBJ1-1, the complete variable domain reads GAGVSQSPRYKVAKRGQDVALRCDPISGHVSLFWYQQALGQGPEFLTYFQNEAQLDKSGLPSDRFFAERPEGSVSTLKIQRTQQEDSAVYLCASSSNRGRDEAFFGQGTRLTVV.

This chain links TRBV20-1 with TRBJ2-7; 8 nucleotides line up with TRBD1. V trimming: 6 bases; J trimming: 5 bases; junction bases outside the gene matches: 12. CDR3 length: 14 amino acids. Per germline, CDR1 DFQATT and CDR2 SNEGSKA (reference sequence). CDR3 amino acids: CSARTGLGGDEQYF. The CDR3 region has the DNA TGCAGTGCCAGGACAGGGCTCGGGGGAGACGAGCAGTACTTC.